The 22 T cell receptor beta chains listed next were all sequenced from one sample in a study of beta chain features in type 1 diabetes. The whole isolated RNA underwent reverse transcription, so sequencing captured expressed TCRB transcripts. Sequencing was performed with immunoSEQ multiplex PCR; in TCRdb, only in-frame clones are kept and a portion is missing. The sample lists almost 250,000 clones, approximately 14% occurring once. Sequenced input: naive CD4+ T cells from blood. Every receptor here comes from a woman in her forties in good health.

The V call is TRBV7-7, the J call TRBJ2-1; 7 bases agree with TRBD1. The CDR3 covers 13 residues. Germline V gene data show CDR1 as SSHAT and CDR2 as FNYEAQ (reference sequence). V was clipped by 8 bases and J by 8 bases; unmatched bases: 9. CDR3 loop: CASASRQGYEQFF. The CDR3 DNA reads as TGTGCCAGCGCATCTCGACAGGGCTATGAGCAGTTCTTC.

The chain employs TRBV9 and TRBJ1-1; TRBD1 matches at 8 bases. The germline V gene has CDR1 SGDLS and CDR2 YYNGEE. The CDR3 has 12 residues. V shed 7 bases, J shed 1 base, and the junction held 0 bases outside the gene matches. CDR3 protein: CASGQGNTEAFF. For the CDR3, the DNA is TGTGCCAGCGGACAGGGGAACACTGAAGCTTTCTTT.

The table lists this clone with a few counts. The J gene is TRBJ2-3, the V gene TRBV2; 9 positions agree with TRBD2. J was trimmed by 6 bases and V by 6 bases; bases with no gene match: 10. Per germline, CDR1 SNHLY and CDR2 FYNNEI. This CDR3 has 15 amino acids. CDR3 DNA sequence: TGTGCCAGCAGCCCGGGACTAGCCGGGTGGGATACGCAGTATTTT. Its translation: CASSPGLAGWDTQYF.

This clone was detected a few times. This sequence joins TRBV5-4 and TRBJ2-5, with D unclear. Between the trimmed V and J ends, which lost 3 bases and 2 bases, there was a span of 17 bases. Germline V gives CDR1 SGHNT, CDR2 YYREEE (reference sequence). The CDR3 loop spans 16 amino acids. The CDR3 reads CASSSSLRTGQETQYF. The CDR3 region has the DNA TGTGCCAGCAGCTCCAGCTTAAGAACCGGGCAAGAGACCCAGTACTTC.

The chain uses TRBV9 and TRBJ1-3, with a weak D call TRBD1 (5 bases). V was pared by 2 bases and J by 1 base, with 10 bases between. Germline CDR1 and CDR2: SGDLS and YYNGEE. The CDR3 has 15 amino acids. CDR3 DNA sequence: TGTGCCAGCAGCGTTGAGTGGACATCTGGAAACACCATATATTTT. This encodes CASSVEWTSGNTIYF.

Of note for this clone: Sequence at one end of the junction differs from germline and may be a read error. The sample holds other DNA sequences that translate to the same CDR3. The rearrangement uses TRBV7-7 and TRBJ2-7; 8 positions match TRBD2. CDR1 and CDR2 from the germline V gene are SSHAT and FNYEAQ (reference sequence). This CDR3 has 15 residues. CDR3 sequence reads: CASSLGPSGGYEQYF. In DNA form, the CDR3 reads TGTGCTAGCAGCTTAGGACCCAGCGGGGGCTACGAGCAGTACTTC.

This clone was seen a few times. The chain links TRBV19 to TRBJ2-7; 9 bases map to TRBD2. The J segment lost 7 bases and the V segment lost 3 bases, leaving 7 bases of the junction unmatched. Germline-derived CDR1 and CDR2 are LNHDA and SQIVND (reference sequence). The CDR3 runs to 14 residues. In nucleotides, the CDR3 is TGTGCCAGTAGTATTCCGGGACTAGCAAGGGAGCAGTACTTC. Translation gives CASSIPGLAREQYF.

This clone was seen more than once but under ten times. This chain joins TRBV27 and TRBJ1-2; 7 nucleotides align to TRBD1. CDR1 and CDR2 from the germline V gene are MNHEY and SMNVEV (reference sequence). The CDR3 covers 13 residues. Trimming removed 3 bases from V and 5 bases from J; junction bases left unmatched: 3. In DNA, the CDR3 is TGTGCCAGCAGTTTTAGGGGGCCTTATGGCTACACCTTC. Translated, it gives CASSFRGPYGYTF.

A few counts support this clone. The chain has TRBV5-1 and TRBJ2-2; 12 bases are a match to TRBD2. Per the germline V gene, CDR1 is SGHRS and CDR2 is YFSETQ. V gave up 2 bases and J gave up 0 bases; unmatched junction bases: 2. This CDR3 region has 17 residues. CDR3 protein: CASSLRLAGANTGELFF. Here the CDR3 DNA reads TGCGCCAGCAGCTTACGACTAGCGGGGGCGAACACCGGGGAGCTGTTTTTT. The variable domain in full, completed from reference TRBV5-1 and TRBJ2-2, reads KAGVTQTPRYLIKTRGQQVTLSCSPISGHRSVSWYQQTPGQGLQFLFEYFSETQRNKGNFPGRFSGRQFSNSRSEMNVSTLELGDSALYLCASSLRLAGANTGELFFGEGSRLTVL.

The chain links TRBV4-1 to TRBJ1-5; 8 nucleotides line up with TRBD1. This CDR3 is built from 15 residues. Germline trimming cut 5 bases from V and 2 bases from J; bases unmatched to any gene: 5. Germline CDR1 and CDR2: MGHRA and YSYEKL. This CDR3 is CASSSGGGRNQPQHF. In DNA, the CDR3 is TGCGCCAGCAGCTCAGGGGGCGGACGCAATCAGCCCCAGCATTTT.

Regarding this clone: In the same sample, other DNA sequences code for this CDR3. The chain combines TRBV18 with TRBJ2-3; D unresolved. This CDR3 is built from 14 residues. Germline CDR1 and CDR2: KGHSH and LQKENI. V shed 3 bases and J shed 1 base, with 8 bases lying between them. CDR3: CASSPPSGTDTQYF. The CDR3, as DNA: TGTGCCAGCTCACCTCCATCGGGCACAGATACGCAGTATTTT. The variable domain in full, completed from reference TRBV18 and TRBJ2-3, reads NAGVMQNPRHLVRRRGQEARLRCSPMKGHSHVYWYRQLPEEGLKFMVYLQKENIIDESGMPKERFSAEFPKEGPSILRIQQVVRGDSAAYFCASSPPSGTDTQYFGPGTRLTVL.

The J gene is TRBJ1-5, the V gene TRBV4-1; no definite D call. V shed 0 bases and J shed 8 bases, with 8 bases lying between them. Germline CDR1 and CDR2: MGHRA and YSYEKL. This CDR3 contains 13 residues. The CDR3: CASSQERQKPQHF. The CDR3 DNA is TGCGCCAGCAGCCAAGAGAGGCAGAAGCCCCAGCATTTT.

The rearrangement joins TRBV7-2 to TRBJ2-2, with D possibly being TRBD1 (5 bases). From germline, CDR1 is SGHTA and CDR2 FQGNSA. The CDR3 loop spans 14 amino acids. Trimming removed 1 base from V and 6 bases from J, with 9 bases in between. CDR3 residues: CASSLGRAAGELFF. The CDR3 DNA follows: TGTGCCAGCAGCTTAGGCAGGGCGGCCGGGGAGCTGTTTTTT.

This chain joins TRBV6-6 and TRBJ1-2; 7 bases align to TRBD1. Germline assignment: CDR1 MNHNY and CDR2 SVGAGI (reference sequence). This CDR3 comprises 13 residues. V dropped 8 bases and J dropped 7; count of bases not matched to a gene: 10. The CDR3 nucleotides read TGTGCCAGCGGGAGACAGGGTTTAGCTGGCTACACCTTC. It yields the protein CASGRQGLAGYTF.

The chain recombines TRBV10-1 with TRBJ1-5; TRBD1 matches 7 bases. This CDR3 region has 14 residues. Germline V gives CDR1 WNHNN, CDR2 SYGVQD (reference sequence). The ends lost 2 bases at V and 7 bases at J; junction bases unmatched: 5. The CDR3 coding sequence is TGCGCCAGCAGTGAGAGGGGGCGCGAACAGCCCCAGCATTTT. This sequence encodes CASSERGREQPQHF.

This clone appeared a few times. This chain joins TRBV19 and TRBJ2-1; 8 bases line up with TRBD1. This CDR3 spans 14 amino acids. Germline lookup yields CDR1 LNHDA and CDR2 SQIVND (reference sequence). The V segment lost 3 bases and the J segment 8 bases; nucleotides outside the gene matches: 6. This CDR3 is CASSIQGAGYEQFF. The CDR3 DNA follows: TGTGCCAGTAGTATCCAGGGGGCTGGATATGAGCAGTTCTTC. Combining the CDR3 with reference TRBV19 and TRBJ2-1 gives the whole variable domain DGGITQSPKYLFRKEGQNVTLSCEQNLNHDAMYWYRQDPGQGLRLIYYSQIVNDFQKGDIAEGYSVSREKKESFPLTVTSAQKNPTAFYLCASSIQGAGYEQFFGPGTRLTVL.

The chain joins TRBV15 to TRBJ1-2, with D unresolved. Germline lookup yields CDR1 LNHNV and CDR2 YYDKDF (reference sequence). V was clipped by 3 bases and J by 5 bases, with 7 bases between them. This CDR3 region has 12 residues. The CDR3 sequence: CATSSAGYGYTF. CDR3 coding DNA: TGTGCCACCAGCAGCGCAGGATATGGCTACACCTTC.

This clone was seen only a few times. Other DNA sequences in the same sample also yield this CDR3. The J gene is TRBJ2-5, the V gene TRBV18; 7 positions match TRBD2. Trimming cost V 6 bases and J 3 bases; bases outside gene matches: 7. In germline, CDR1 is KGHSH, CDR2 LQKENI. The CDR3 is 14 residues long. CDR3 nucleotides: TGTGCCAGCTCCCCTACCGGACTAGAAGAGACCCAGTACTTC. It translates to CASSPTGLEETQYF.

This clone was picked up a small number of times. This sequence joins TRBV9 and TRBJ2-5; 10 positions agree with TRBD2. The CDR3 length is 16 residues. Germline CDR1 is SGDLS and CDR2 is YYNGEE. The ends lost 0 bases at V and 5 bases at J; junction bases unmatched: 7. The CDR3: CASSVAPSGGGETQYF. The CDR3 bases are TGTGCCAGCAGCGTAGCGCCTAGCGGGGGCGGTGAGACCCAGTACTTC.

The genes are TRBV4-3 and TRBJ1-6; a possible D gene is TRBD1 (5 bases). Trimming shortened V by 0 bases and J by 10 bases, and 16 bases separated the two germline ends. The CDR3 is 16 amino acids. Germline values: CDR1 LGHNA, CDR2 YSLEER. The CDR3: CASSQDQGRVGSPLHF. In DNA form, the CDR3 reads TGCGCCAGCAGCCAAGATCAGGGCAGGGTGGGCTCACCCCTCCACTTT.

This clone was recorded a few times. The chain combines TRBV5-6 with TRBJ2-1, with a tentative D call TRBD2 (5 bases). V lost 4 bases, J lost 7 bases, and 9 bases lay in between. This CDR3 spans 12 amino acids. Germline V gives CDR1 SGHDT, CDR2 YYEEEE. CDR3 in DNA: TGTGCCAGCAGCGGACTCCTAAATGAGCAGTTCTTC. Its translation: CASSGLLNEQFF. Variable domain in full (rest from reference TRBV5-6 and TRBJ2-1): DAGVTQSPTHLIKTRGQQVTLRCSPKSGHDTVSWYQQALGQGPQFIFQYYEEEERQRGNFPDRFSGHQFPNYSSELNVNALLLGDSALYLCASSGLLNEQFFGPGTRLTVL.

V is TRBV29-1 and J is TRBJ2-5, with 9 bases fitting TRBD2. Trimming cost V 3 bases and J 4 bases; bases outside gene matches: 9. The CDR3 runs 15 residues. The germline CDR1 and CDR2 sequences are SQVTM and ANQGSEA. Here the CDR3 reads CSVDSSGAGRETQYF. Here the CDR3 DNA reads TGCAGCGTTGATTCTAGCGGGGCCGGTCGAGAGACCCAGTACTTC.